This T cell receptor beta chain was sequenced in a study of human T cells and chemical hapten exposure. Study at large: Diphenylcyclopropenone was applied weekly to patients' scalps across the roughly 24-week study.

Trimming took 3 bases from V and 4 from J, leaving 14 bases between them. The length of the CDR3 is 15 residues. The V gene's germline CDR1 is LNHNV and CDR2 YYDKDF (reference sequence). Individual cDNA molecules (in the library) carried attached unique molecular identifiers. Using its own MiXCR run on the RACE reads, TCRdb lists one record per CDR3 protein. This sample yields approximately 400,000 distinct CDR3 sequences, of which approximately 5.1% are seen a single time; 2% to 2.5% belongs to the top ten. Time point meaning: patch test 1, 2 weeks after DPC sensitization. Documented treatment: therapeutic diphenylcyclopropenone sensitization with weekly scalp DPC. The study enrolled 18 to 70-year-old alopecia patients suitable for DPC. Someone pulled total RNA out of unfractionated whole blood.

This TCR was recovered from a woman between 45 and 65 years old with alopecia areata. Some clones in this sample may be carry-over from other donors' samples. This material consisted of whole blood, taken in connection with sensitization to the hapten diphenylcyclopropenone (DPC). V is TRBV15 and J is TRBJ2-3; tentatively, D is TRBD2 (7 bases). In DNA, the CDR3 is TGTGCCACCAGCAGGGGGGAGGGGGAAGCAGATACGCAGTATTTT. It yields the protein CATSRGEGEADTQYF.